This TCR beta chain was documented in a study of T cell repertoires in cytomegalovirus infection. On the study more broadly: Well-studied HLA-B-restricted epitopes and recently identified HLA-C-restricted epitopes of CMV were both used in the study. The study's findings and limits: The ex vivo response showed dominance by HLA-C-restricted CMV-specific TCR beta clonotypes. Cumulative public TCR beta family frequency identified carriers of CMV plus the relevant HLA.

MiXCR was run by TCRdb on the reads, yielding one entry per CDR3 protein. The sample lists roughly 920,000 distinct CDR3 sequences, around 30% occurring once. There are many counts of this clonotype. Its antigen is unknown. Germline V gene sequence: CDR1 SGHTA, CDR2 FQGNSA. With V trimmed by 5 bases and J by 4 bases, 8 bases remained unmatched. The CDR3 spans 15 residues. The sequence was obtained from a human donor in good health (CMV status not recorded). Some clones in this sample may be carry-over from other donors' samples. J is TRBJ2-5 and V is TRBV7-2, with 9 positions matching TRBD2. The material was cultured CD8+ T cells from PBMCs, obtained from culture after CMV antigen stimulation. The DNA for the CDR3 is TGTGCCAGCAGCCGTTTACTAGCGGGTGCAGAGACCCAGTACTTC. It encodes CASSRLLAGAETQYF.